The clone carrying this TCR beta chain was found a few times. These data belong to a study of OX40 agonist ivuxolimab in advanced cancers. The method was immunoSEQ multiplex PCR; TCRdb's version includes in-frame clones alone and lacks a portion of them. This table has roughly 73,000 clones, roughly 89% appearing once. Trimming removed 5 bases at V and 11 bases at J, with 12 bases between. This CDR3 is 11 amino acids long. CDR1 and CDR2 (germline): MNHNY, SVGAGI (reference sequence). The chain carries TRBV6-6 and TRBJ1-1; no clear D gene. The sample in question was CD4+ or CD8+ T cells sorted from blood, obtained in a trial of the OX40 agonist ivuxolimab. The receptor was isolated from an adult with an advanced solid tumor such as melanoma, head and neck, liver or kidney cancer. The CDR3 loop is CASSRVTAAFF. CDR3 DNA: TGTGCCAGCAGTCGGGTGACGGCCGCTTTCTTT.